The clone carrying this T cell receptor (beta chain) was found many times. The antigen is not known. This sample is drawn from a study of Graves' ophthalmopathy and Graves' hyperthyroidism. The wider study: Stable hyperthyroidism meant no ophthalmopathy within 18 months of follow-up.

General study findings and limits: Blood shared most expanded thyroid clonotypes above 0.001 frequency.

RNA transcripts were the template, and TCR beta CDR3 regions were amplified from them. Investigators did first-round RT-PCR with HTBI primers, then second-round multiplex PCR. From the multiplex PCR reads, TCRdb called clonotypes with MiXCR, one entry per CDR3 protein. The top ten hold around 4.6% of the sample, which has 500,000 to 700,000 distinct CDR3 sequences, roughly 40% seen once. The sequence was obtained from an adult man with Graves' hyperthyroidism. Material for sequencing was peripheral blood or thyroid tissue (not recorded which).

CDR3 protein: CASSRTGTPNYGYTF. CDR3 DNA: TGTGCCAGCAGCCGTACCGGGACACCTAACTATGGCTACACCTTC. The chain is built from TRBV7-9 and TRBJ1-2; D possibly corresponds to TRBD1 (6 bases). CDR3 length: 15 amino acids. Trimming stripped 5 bases from V and 0 bases from J, with 13 bases between. Germline V gene data show CDR1 as SEHNR and CDR2 as FQNEAQ (reference sequence).